Included here is one T cell receptor (beta chain) sequence, with context. This sample was included in a study of blood T cell repertoires in COVID-19. Turning to the study itself: There were acute and convalescent COVID-19 samples, and they came from the United States, Italy and Spain.

V was cut by 0 bases and J by 1 base, with 7 bases left in between. The CDR3 length is 14 residues. The germline V gene has CDR1 SGHAT and CDR2 FQNNGV. This table comes from immunoSEQ multiplex PCR, and its TCRdb copy is limited to in-frame clones, with some not included. The sample carries more than 150,000 clones, 70% to 85% recorded once. Sample: peripheral blood. The genes are TRBV11-2 and TRBJ2-7; a weak D match, TRBD1 (5 bases). The sequence derives from a human donor in a cohort sampled during active COVID-19. The CDR3 nucleotides read TGTGCCAGCAGCTTAGATCAGGGTTCCTACGAGCAGTACTTC. Its protein is CASSLDQGSYEQYF. Complete variable domain (other parts from reference TRBV11-2 and TRBJ2-7): EAGVAQSPRYKIIEKRQSVAFWCNPISGHATLYWYQQILGQGPKLLIQFQNNGVVDDSQLPKDRFSAERLKGVDSTLKIQPAKLEDSAVYLCASSLDQGSYEQYFGPGTRLTVT.